This T cell receptor beta chain was observed in a study of beta chain features in type 1 diabetes. The sequenced template was cDNA made from the entire isolated RNA. Method: immunoSEQ multiplex PCR; TCRdb's copy keeps in-frame clones and lacks some. The repertoire holds a few hundred thousand clones, with roughly 31% as singletons. This clone was detected only once. The CDR3 extends over 14 amino acids. V gave up 0 bases and J gave up 3 bases, with 6 bases separating them. Germline V CDR1 and CDR2: ENHRY, SYGVKD. Sample: naive CD4+ T cells from blood. The chain employs TRBV10-3 and TRBJ2-1; D remains ambiguous. The TCR was taken from a man aged 18 to 29 in good health. For the CDR3, the DNA is TGTGCCATCAGTGAGTCAGGCGGCTACAATGAGCAGTTCTTC. This sequence encodes CAISESGGYNEQFF.